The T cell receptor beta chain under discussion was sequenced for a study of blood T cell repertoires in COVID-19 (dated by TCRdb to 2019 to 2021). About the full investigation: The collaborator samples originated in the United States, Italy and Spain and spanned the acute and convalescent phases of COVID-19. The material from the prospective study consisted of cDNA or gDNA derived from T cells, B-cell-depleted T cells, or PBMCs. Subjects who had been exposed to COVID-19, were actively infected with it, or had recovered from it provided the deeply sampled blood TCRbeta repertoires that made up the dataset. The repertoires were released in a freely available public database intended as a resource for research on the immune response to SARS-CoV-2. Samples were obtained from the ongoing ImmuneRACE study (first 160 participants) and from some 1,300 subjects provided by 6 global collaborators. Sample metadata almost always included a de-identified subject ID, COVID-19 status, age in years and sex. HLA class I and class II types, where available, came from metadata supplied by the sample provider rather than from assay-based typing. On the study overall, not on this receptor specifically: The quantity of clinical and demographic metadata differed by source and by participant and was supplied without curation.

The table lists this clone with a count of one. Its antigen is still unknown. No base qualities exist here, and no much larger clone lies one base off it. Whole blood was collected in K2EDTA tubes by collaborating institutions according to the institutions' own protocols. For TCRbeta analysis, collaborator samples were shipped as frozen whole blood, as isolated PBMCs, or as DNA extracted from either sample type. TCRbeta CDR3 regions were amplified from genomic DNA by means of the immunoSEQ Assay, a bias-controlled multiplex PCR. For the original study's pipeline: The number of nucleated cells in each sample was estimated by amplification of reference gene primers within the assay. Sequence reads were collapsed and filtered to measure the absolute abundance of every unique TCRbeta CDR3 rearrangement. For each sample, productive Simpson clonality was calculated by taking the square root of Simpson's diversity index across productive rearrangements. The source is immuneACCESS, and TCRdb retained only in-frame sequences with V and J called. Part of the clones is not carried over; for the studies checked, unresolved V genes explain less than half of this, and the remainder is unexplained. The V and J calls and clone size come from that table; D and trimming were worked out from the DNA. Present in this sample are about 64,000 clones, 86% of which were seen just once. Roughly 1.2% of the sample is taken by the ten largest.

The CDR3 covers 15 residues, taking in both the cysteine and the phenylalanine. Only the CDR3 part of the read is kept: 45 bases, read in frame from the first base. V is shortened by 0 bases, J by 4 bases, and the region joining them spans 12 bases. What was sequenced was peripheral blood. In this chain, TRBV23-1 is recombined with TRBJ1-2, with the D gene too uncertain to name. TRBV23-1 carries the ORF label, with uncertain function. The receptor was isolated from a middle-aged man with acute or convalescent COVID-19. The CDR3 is CASSQSRGFVYGYTF. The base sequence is TGCGCCAGCAGTCAATCCCGAGGATTCGTCTATGGCTACACCTTC.